One sample yielded the 18 T cell receptor beta chains listed below, sequenced in a study of T cells in narcolepsy. The protocol was immunoSEQ multiplex PCR, while the TCRdb copy is restricted to in-frame clones and leaves out a portion. The sample gives more than 30,000 clones, 83% of which show up once; about 0.64% is in the top ten. Sequencing was performed on memory (CD45RA-) CD4+ T cells from blood. The receptors derive from a human donor in good health.

The chain employs TRBV10-3 and TRBJ2-1, with TRBD2 matching 7 bases. CDR1 ENHRY and CDR2 SYGVKD come from the germline V gene. With V trimmed by 6 bases and J by 4 bases, 6 bases remained unmatched. The length of the CDR3 is 14 residues. In DNA form, the CDR3 reads TGTGCCATCAGCTCTCGGGGGGAGTACAATGAGCAGTTCTTC. Translation: CAISSRGEYNEQFF.

The chain employs TRBV7-2 and TRBJ2-7; D may be TRBD2 (6 bases). Germline CDR1 is SGHTA and CDR2 is FQGNSA. There are 15 residues in the CDR3. Trimming stripped 0 bases from V and 3 bases from J, with 12 bases between. CDR3 nucleotides: TGTGCCAGCAGCTTAGCTGGCGGGGCATTCTACGAGCAGTACGTC. Its protein is CASSLAGGAFYEQYV.

The rearrangement uses TRBV4-1 and TRBJ2-2; 11 positions agree with TRBD2. The CDR3 is 15 amino acids. J gave up 5 bases and V 4 bases, and 3 bases lay outside the gene matches. Germline V gives CDR1 MGHRA, CDR2 YSYEKL. This CDR3 is CASSLRLAGTGELFF. The DNA of the CDR3 is TGCGCCAGCAGCCTTAGACTAGCGGGGACCGGGGAGCTGTTTTTT.

J is TRBJ2-1 and V is TRBV7-6; D is ambiguous. Germline assignment: CDR1 SGHVS and CDR2 FNYEAQ. V was trimmed by 5 bases and J by 8 bases, leaving 13 bases between them. This CDR3 contains 13 residues. The CDR3 loop is CASSPLSRDEQFF. For the CDR3, the DNA is TGTGCCAGCAGCCCCCTTTCCCGCGATGAGCAGTTCTTC.

The chain uses TRBV7-9 and TRBJ2-7; D is uncertain. CDR1 and CDR2 from the germline V gene are SEHNR and FQNEAQ (reference sequence). The CDR3 runs to 14 residues. Trimming removed 2 bases from V and 0 bases from J, with 8 bases in between. CDR3 region: CASSLPGSSYEQYF. CDR3 nucleotide sequence: TGTGCCAGCAGCTTACCAGGTAGCTCCTACGAGCAGTACTTC.

The chain is built from TRBV6-1 and TRBJ1-5; D is possibly TRBD1 (5 bases). V dropped 8 bases and J dropped 4 bases, with 9 bases sitting between them. Germline values: CDR1 MNHNS, CDR2 SASEGT. CDR3 length: 12 amino acids. CDR3 nucleotides: TGTGCCAGCGGGGGAGGAAATCAGCCCCAGCATTTT. Amino acids: CASGGGNQPQHF.

This clone was recorded once. V gene TRBV2 combines with J gene TRBJ1-6; TRBD1 agrees at 7 bases. Germline V lookup: CDR1 SNHLY, CDR2 FYNNEI. V shed 8 bases, J shed 5 bases, and the junction held 6 bases outside the gene matches. This CDR3 has 14 residues. The CDR3 spells CASSRDRNNSPLHF. In nucleotides, the CDR3 is TGTGCCAGCTCCCGGGACAGAAATAATTCACCCCTCCACTTT.

This clone has only one observation. CDR3 in amino acids: CASSLVRNTEAFF. CDR3 nucleotide sequence: TGTGCCAGCAGCTTAGTGAGAAACACTGAAGCTTTCTTT. The chain is built from TRBV7-6 and TRBJ1-1; D unresolved. The germline V gene has CDR1 SGHVS and CDR2 FNYEAQ. With 1 base removed from V and 2 bases from J, the gap between germline ends came to 5 bases. The CDR3 has 13 residues.

Note on this clone: Other nucleotide sequences in the sample specify the same CDR3. The genes are TRBV2 and TRBJ2-7, with D perhaps matching TRBD1 or TRBD2 (7 bases each). Trimming took off 4 bases at V and 3 bases at J, with 13 bases between the two ends. The CDR3 runs to 14 residues. Germline V gene lookup returns CDR1 SNHLY and CDR2 FYNNEI. Written as DNA, the CDR3 is TGTGCCAGCAGTGGCGAGCGGGACAGCTACGAGCAGTACTTC. Protein sequence: CASSGERDSYEQYF.

This clone was picked up one time. The chain carries TRBV6-5 and TRBJ2-5; D gene unclear. The germline V and J ends were trimmed by 6 bases and 7 bases, with 18 bases remaining between them. Germline lookup yields CDR1 MNHEY and CDR2 SVGAGI. CDR3 length: 14 amino acids. CDR3 DNA sequence: TGTGCCAGCAGCTATCCCGGGCCTTCGGGGACCCAGTACTTC. It encodes CASSYPGPSGTQYF.

The genes are TRBV9 and TRBJ2-5, with TRBD1 matching over 8 bases. CDR3 length: 15 amino acids. Trimming removed 4 bases from V and 4 bases from J; junction bases left unmatched: 9. Germline V gene data show CDR1 as SGDLS and CDR2 as YYNGEE. CDR3 protein: CASSFRQGMGETQYF. As DNA, the CDR3 is TGTGCCAGCAGCTTCAGACAGGGGATGGGAGAGACCCAGTACTTC.

The chain uses TRBV9 and TRBJ2-3; D ambiguous. The CDR3 runs 14 residues. V lost 2 bases, J lost 4 bases, and 11 bases lay in between. The germline gives CDR1 SGDLS, CDR2 YYNGEE. CDR3 in amino acids: CASSVMQMPDTQYF. The CDR3 bases are TGTGCCAGCAGCGTCATGCAAATGCCAGATACGCAGTATTTT.

The CDR3 DNA follows: TGCGCCAGCAGTGAGTCCGGACAGGCTACTGAAGCTTTCTTT. Protein: CASSESGQATEAFF. The rearrangement joins TRBV10-1 to TRBJ1-1, with TRBD1 matching over 7 bases. The ends lost 0 bases at V and 5 bases at J; junction bases unmatched: 3. CDR1 and CDR2 from the germline V gene are WNHNN and SYGVQD (reference sequence). The CDR3 runs to 14 residues.

The chain has TRBV7-6 and TRBJ1-3, with 7 nucleotides matching TRBD1. The CDR3 consists of 15 residues. Germline CDR1 is SGHVS and CDR2 is FNYEAQ. The V segment lost 6 bases and the J segment 6 bases; nucleotides outside the gene matches: 11. The CDR3 nucleotides read TGTGCCAGCAGACTTACAGGGGCTATCACAAACACCATATATTTT. Translating gives CASRLTGAITNTIYF.

The genes are TRBV27 and TRBJ2-2; 8 bases match TRBD2. Looked up from germline, CDR1 is MNHEY and CDR2 is SMNVEV (reference sequence). The CDR3 is made up of 16 amino acids. J lost 3 bases, V lost 3 bases, and 6 bases had no gene match. The CDR3 protein is CASSLFPGGDTGELFF. The CDR3 region has the DNA TGTGCCAGCAGTTTGTTCCCCGGGGGGGACACCGGGGAGCTGTTTTTT.

This chain uses TRBV5-1 with TRBJ1-6; D remains ambiguous. Trimming shortened V by 4 bases and J by 6 bases, and 8 bases separated the two germline ends. The germline gives CDR1 SGHRS, CDR2 YFSETQ. The CDR3 totals 13 residues. The CDR3 sequence: CASSVSGNSPLHF. The CDR3 DNA follows: TGCGCCAGCAGCGTGAGTGGTAATTCACCCCTCCACTTT.

The V and J genes are TRBV28 and TRBJ2-5; tentatively, D is TRBD1 or TRBD2 (5 bases each). Germline CDR1 reads MDHEN; CDR2 reads SYDVKM. Trimming cost V 6 bases and J 4 bases, with 18 bases left between them. The CDR3 is made up of 15 amino acids. DNA of the CDR3: TGTGCCAGCAGAACGGGACCCCACGAATTAGAGACCCAGTACTTC. Translating gives CASRTGPHELETQYF.

This clone was seen only a few times. The chain carries TRBV6-5 and TRBJ2-2, with D perhaps matching TRBD1 (5 bases). The CDR3 has 13 amino acids. The V gene's germline CDR1 is MNHEY and CDR2 SVGAGI. The V end lost 6 bases, the J end lost 4 bases, and 9 bases lay between the germline ends. The CDR3 is CASSPTVTGELFF. The CDR3 DNA is TGTGCCAGCAGCCCGACAGTCACCGGGGAGCTGTTTTTT.